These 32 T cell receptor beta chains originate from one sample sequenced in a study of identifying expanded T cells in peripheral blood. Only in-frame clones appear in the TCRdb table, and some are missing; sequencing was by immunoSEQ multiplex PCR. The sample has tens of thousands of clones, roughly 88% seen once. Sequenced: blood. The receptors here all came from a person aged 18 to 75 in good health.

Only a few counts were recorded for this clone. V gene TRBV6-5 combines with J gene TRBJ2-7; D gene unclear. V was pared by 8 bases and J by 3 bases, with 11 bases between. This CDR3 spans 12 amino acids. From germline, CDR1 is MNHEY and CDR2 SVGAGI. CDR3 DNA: TGTGCCAGCCGGACGGATAACTACGAGCAGTACTTC. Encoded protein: CASRTDNYEQYF.

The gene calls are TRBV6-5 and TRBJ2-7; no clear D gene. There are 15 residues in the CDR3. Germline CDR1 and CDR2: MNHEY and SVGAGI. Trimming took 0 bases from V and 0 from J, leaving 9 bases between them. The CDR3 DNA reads TGTGCCAGCAGTTACTCCTCGGACGGCTCCTACGAGCAGTACTTC. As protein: CASSYSSDGSYEQYF.

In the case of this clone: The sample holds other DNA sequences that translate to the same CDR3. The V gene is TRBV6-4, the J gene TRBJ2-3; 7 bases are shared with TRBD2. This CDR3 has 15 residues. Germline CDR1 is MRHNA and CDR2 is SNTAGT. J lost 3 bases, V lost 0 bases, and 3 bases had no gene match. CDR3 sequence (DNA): TGTGCCAGCAGTGACTCACGCGGGGGAACAGATACGCAGTATTTT. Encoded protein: CASSDSRGGTDTQYF.

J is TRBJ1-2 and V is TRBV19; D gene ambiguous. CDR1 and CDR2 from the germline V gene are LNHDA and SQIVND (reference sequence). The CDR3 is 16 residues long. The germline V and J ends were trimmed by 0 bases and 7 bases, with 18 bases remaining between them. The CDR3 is CASSIDSRTAWSGYTF. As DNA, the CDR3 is TGTGCCAGTAGTATAGATTCTCGGACGGCATGGAGTGGCTACACCTTC.

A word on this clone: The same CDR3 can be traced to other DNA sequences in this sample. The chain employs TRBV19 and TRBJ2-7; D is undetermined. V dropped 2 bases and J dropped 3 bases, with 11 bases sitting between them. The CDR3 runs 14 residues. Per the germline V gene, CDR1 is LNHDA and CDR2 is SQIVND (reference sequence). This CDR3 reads CASSISLEGYEQYF. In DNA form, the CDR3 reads TGTGCCAGTAGTATATCGCTAGAAGGCTACGAGCAGTACTTC.

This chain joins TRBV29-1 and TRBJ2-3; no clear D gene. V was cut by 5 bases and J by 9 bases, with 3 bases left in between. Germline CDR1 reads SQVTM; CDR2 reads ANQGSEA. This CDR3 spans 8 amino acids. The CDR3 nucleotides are TGCAGCGTTCCCACGCAGTATTTT. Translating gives CSVPTQYF.

CDR3 protein: CASSPGQGDTEAFF. The DNA for the CDR3 is TGCGCCAGCAGCCCCGGTCAGGGGGACACTGAAGCTTTCTTT. V is TRBV5-1 and J is TRBJ1-1; 7 bases match TRBD1. This CDR3 is built from 14 residues. Germline loops: CDR1 SGHRS, CDR2 YFSETQ. V lost 4 bases to trimming and J lost 3 bases; unmatched junction nucleotides: 6.

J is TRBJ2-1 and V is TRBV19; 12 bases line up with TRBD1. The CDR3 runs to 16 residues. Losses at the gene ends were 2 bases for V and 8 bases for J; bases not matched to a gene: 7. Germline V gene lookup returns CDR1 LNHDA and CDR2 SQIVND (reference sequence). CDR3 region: CASSIPPGQGADEQFF. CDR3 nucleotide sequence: TGTGCCAGTAGTATACCGCCGGGACAGGGGGCGGATGAGCAGTTCTTC.

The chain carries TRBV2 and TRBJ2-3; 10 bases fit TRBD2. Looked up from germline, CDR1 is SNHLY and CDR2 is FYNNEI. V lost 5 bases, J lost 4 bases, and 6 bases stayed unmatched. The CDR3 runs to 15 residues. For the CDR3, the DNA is TGTGCCAGCAGTCCCTCTAGCGGGGGCGCAGATACGCAGTATTTT. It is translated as CASSPSSGGADTQYF.

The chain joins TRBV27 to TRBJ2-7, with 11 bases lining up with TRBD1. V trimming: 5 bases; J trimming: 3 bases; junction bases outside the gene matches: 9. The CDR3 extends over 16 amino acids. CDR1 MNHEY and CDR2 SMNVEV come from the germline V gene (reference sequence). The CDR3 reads CASSRGQGALGYEQYF. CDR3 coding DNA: TGTGCCAGCAGTCGCGGACAGGGGGCATTGGGCTACGAGCAGTACTTC.

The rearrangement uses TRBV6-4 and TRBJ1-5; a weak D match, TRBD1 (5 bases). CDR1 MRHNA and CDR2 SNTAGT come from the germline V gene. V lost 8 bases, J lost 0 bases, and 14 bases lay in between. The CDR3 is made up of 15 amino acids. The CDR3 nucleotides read TGTGCCAGCTCCCCGGGGGGGGATAGCAATCAGCCCCAGCATTTT. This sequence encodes CASSPGGDSNQPQHF.

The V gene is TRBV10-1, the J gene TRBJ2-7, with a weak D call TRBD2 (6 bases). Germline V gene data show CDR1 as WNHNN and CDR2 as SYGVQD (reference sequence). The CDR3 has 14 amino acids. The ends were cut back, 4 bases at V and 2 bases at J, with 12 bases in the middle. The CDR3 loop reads CASSGGTGAYEQYF. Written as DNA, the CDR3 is TGCGCCAGCAGTGGAGGAACGGGGGCCTACGAGCAGTACTTC.

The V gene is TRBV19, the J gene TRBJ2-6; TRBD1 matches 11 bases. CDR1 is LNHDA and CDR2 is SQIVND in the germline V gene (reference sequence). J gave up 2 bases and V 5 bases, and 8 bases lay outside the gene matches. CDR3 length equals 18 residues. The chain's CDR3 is CASSLTGQGAPGANVLTF. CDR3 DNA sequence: TGTGCCAGTAGTCTAACTGGACAGGGGGCGCCTGGGGCCAACGTCCTGACTTTC.

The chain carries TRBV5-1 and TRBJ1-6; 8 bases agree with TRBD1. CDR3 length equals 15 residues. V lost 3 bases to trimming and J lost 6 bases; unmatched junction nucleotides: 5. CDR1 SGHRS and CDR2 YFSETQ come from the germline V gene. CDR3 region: CASSYPDRANSPLHF. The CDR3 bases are TGCGCCAGCAGCTACCCGGACAGGGCTAATTCACCCCTCCACTTT.

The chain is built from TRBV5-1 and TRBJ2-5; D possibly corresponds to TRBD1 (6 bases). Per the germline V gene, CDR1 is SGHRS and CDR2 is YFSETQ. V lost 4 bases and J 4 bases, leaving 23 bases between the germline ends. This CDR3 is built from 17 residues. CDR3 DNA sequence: TGCGCCAGCAGCACAACCGCCAGCGGACAGACAGGAGAGACCCAGTACTTC. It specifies CASSTTASGQTGETQYF.

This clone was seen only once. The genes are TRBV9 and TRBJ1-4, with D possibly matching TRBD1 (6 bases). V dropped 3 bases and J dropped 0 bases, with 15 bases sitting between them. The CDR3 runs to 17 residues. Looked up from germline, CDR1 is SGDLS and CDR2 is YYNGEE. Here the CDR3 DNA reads TGTGCCAGCAGCGCCGAGGGAGGGGGTGCAACTAATGAAAAACTGTTTTTT. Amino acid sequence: CASSAEGGGATNEKLFF.

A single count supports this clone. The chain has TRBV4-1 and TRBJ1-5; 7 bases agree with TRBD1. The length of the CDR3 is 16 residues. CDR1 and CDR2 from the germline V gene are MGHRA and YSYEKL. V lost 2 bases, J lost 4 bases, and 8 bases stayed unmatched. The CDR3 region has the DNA TGCGCCAGCAGCCAACTTATTGACAGGGAAAATCAGCCCCAGCATTTT. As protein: CASSQLIDRENQPQHF.

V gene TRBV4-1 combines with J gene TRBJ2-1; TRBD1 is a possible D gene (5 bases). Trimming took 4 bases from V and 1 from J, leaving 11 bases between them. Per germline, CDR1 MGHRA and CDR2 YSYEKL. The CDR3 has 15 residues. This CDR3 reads CASSLTKGSYNEQFF. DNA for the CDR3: TGCGCCAGCAGCCTCACCAAGGGGTCCTACAATGAGCAGTTCTTC.

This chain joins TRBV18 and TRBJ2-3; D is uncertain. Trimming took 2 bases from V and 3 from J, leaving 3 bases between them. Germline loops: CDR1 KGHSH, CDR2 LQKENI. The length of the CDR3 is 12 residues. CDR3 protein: CASSPRTDTQYF. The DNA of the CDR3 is TGTGCCAGCTCACCAAGAACAGATACGCAGTATTTT.

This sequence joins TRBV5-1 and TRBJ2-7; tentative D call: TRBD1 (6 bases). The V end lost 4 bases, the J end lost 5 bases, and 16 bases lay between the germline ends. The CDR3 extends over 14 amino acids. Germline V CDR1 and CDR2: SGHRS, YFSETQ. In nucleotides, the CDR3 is TGCGCCAGCAGCAGGATCGCACAGGGCAACGAGCAGTACTTC. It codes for CASSRIAQGNEQYF.

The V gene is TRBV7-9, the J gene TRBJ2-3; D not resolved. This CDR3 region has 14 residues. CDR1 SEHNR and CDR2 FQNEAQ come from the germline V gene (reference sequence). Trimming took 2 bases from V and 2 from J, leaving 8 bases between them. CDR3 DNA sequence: TGTGCCAGCAGCTTAACAACTACCACAGATACGCAGTATTTT. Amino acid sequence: CASSLTTTTDTQYF.

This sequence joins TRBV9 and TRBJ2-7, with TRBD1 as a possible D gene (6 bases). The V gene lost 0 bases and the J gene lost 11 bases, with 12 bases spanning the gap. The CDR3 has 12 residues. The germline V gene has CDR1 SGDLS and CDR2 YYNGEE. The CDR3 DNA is TGTGCCAGCAGCGTAGAGGGGGAGAGGGAGTACTTC. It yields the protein CASSVEGEREYF.

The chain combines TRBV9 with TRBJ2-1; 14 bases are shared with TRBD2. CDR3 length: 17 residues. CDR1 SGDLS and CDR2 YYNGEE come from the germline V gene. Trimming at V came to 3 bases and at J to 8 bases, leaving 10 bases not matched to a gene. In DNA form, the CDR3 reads TGTGCCAGCAGCGCGCGGTCGGGGACTAGCGGGAGTTATGAGCAGTTCTTC. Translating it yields CASSARSGTSGSYEQFF.

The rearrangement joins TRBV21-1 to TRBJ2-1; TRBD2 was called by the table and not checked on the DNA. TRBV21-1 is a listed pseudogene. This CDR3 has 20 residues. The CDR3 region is CASSKAASGRTAPSYNEQFF. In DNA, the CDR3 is TGTGCCAGCAGCAAAGCGGCTAGCGGGAGAACTGCCCCCTCCTACAATGAGCAGTTCTTC.

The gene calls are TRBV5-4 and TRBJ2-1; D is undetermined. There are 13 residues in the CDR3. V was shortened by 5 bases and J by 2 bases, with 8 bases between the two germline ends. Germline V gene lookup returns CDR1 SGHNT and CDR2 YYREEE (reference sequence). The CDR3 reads CASRGGTYNEQFF. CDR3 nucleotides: TGTGCCAGCAGAGGTGGGACCTACAATGAGCAGTTCTTC.

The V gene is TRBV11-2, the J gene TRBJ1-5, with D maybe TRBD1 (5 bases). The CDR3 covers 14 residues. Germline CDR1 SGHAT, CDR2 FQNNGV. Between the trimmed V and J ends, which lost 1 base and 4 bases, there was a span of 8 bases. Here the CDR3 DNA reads TGTGCCAGCAGCTTAGGGGGGGGGAATCAGCCCCAGCATTTT. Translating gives CASSLGGGNQPQHF.

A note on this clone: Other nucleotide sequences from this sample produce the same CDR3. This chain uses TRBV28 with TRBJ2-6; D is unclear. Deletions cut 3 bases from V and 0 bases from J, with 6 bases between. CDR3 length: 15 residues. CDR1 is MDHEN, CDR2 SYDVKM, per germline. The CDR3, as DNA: TGTGCCAGCAGTTTGCAGGTCTCTGGGGCCAACGTCCTGACTTTC. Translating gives CASSLQVSGANVLTF.

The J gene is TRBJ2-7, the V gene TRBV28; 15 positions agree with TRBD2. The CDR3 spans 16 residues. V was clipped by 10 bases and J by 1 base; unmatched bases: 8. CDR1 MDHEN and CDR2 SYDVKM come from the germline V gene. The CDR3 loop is CATQGLAGGLSYEQYF. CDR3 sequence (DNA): TGTGCCACTCAAGGACTAGCGGGGGGGCTTTCCTACGAGCAGTACTTC.

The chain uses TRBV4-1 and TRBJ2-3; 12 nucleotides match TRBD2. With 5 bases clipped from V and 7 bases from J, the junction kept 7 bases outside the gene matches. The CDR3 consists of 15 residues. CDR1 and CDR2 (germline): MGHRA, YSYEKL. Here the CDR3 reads CASSFRLAGANTQYF. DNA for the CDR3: TGCGCCAGCAGCTTCCGACTAGCGGGGGCGAATACGCAGTATTTT.

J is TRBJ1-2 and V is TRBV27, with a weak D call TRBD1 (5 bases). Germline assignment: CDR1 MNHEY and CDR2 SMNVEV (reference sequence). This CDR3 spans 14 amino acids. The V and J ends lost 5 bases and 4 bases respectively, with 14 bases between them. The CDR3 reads CASSPLTGTYGYTF. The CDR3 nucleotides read TGTGCCAGCAGTCCCCTGACTGGGACCTATGGCTACACCTTC.

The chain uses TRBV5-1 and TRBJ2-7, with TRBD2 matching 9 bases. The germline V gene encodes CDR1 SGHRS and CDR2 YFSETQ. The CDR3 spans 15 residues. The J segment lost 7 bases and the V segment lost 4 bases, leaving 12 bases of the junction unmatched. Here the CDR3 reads CASSVTSGDVWEQYF. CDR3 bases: TGCGCCAGCAGCGTGACTAGCGGTGACGTTTGGGAGCAGTACTTC.

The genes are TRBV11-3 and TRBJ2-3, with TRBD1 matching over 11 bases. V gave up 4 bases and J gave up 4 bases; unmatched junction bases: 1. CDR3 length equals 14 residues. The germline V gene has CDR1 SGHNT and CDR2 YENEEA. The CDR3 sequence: CASSSGQGADTQYF. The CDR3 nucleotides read TGTGCCAGCAGCTCGGGACAGGGGGCAGATACGCAGTATTTT.